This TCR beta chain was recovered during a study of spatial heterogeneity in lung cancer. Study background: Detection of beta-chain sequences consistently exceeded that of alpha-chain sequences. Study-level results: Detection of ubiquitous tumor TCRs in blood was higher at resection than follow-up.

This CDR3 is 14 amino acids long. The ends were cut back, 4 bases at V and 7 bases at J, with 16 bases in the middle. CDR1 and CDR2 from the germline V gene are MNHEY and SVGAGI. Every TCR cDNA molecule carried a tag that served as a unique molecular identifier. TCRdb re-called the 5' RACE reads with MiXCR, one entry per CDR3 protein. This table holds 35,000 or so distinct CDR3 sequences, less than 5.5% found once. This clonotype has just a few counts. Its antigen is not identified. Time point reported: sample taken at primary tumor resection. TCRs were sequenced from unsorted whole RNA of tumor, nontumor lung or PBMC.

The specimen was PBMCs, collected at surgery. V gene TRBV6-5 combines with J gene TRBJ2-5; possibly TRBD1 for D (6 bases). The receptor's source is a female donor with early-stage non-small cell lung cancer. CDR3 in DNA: TGTGCCAGCAGTTTGGGGCGATTAGGGGGGACCCAGTACTTC. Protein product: CASSLGRLGGTQYF.